A single sample gave rise to the 9 T cell receptor beta chains below, sequenced in a study of OX40 agonist ivuxolimab in advanced cancers. TCRdb keeps only in-frame clones here, not all; method: immunoSEQ multiplex PCR. This repertoire shows tens of thousands of clones, approximately 94% found once; its top ten account for roughly 9.8%. The material sequenced was CD4+ or CD8+ T cells sorted from blood, taken in a trial of the OX40 agonist ivuxolimab. The receptors were sampled from an adult with an advanced solid tumor such as melanoma, head and neck, liver or kidney cancer.

The chain employs TRBV15 and TRBJ2-7; D remains unclear. The CDR3 is 12 residues long. Germline V gene sequence: CDR1 LNHNV, CDR2 YYDKDF (reference sequence). V gave up 8 bases and J gave up 2 bases, with 10 bases separating them. For the CDR3, the DNA is TGTGCCACCGGTGAACTCACCTACGAGCAGTACTTC. Amino acid sequence: CATGELTYEQYF.

In this sample, this clone turned up once. This chain joins TRBV19 and TRBJ1-5, with 7 nucleotides matching TRBD1. The germline gives CDR1 LNHDA, CDR2 SQIVND (reference sequence). The length of the CDR3 is 15 residues. With 4 bases clipped from V and 2 bases from J, the junction kept 5 bases outside the gene matches. Written as DNA, the CDR3 is TGTGCCAGTAGTACGACAGGGAGTGGCAATCAGCCCCAGCATTTT. Amino acids: CASSTTGSGNQPQHF.

The CDR3: CASRAGTGDTGELFF. Here the CDR3 DNA reads TGTGCCAGCAGAGCCGGGACAGGGGACACCGGGGAGCTGTTTTTT. V and J are TRBV6-4 and TRBJ2-2; TRBD1 matches at 10 bases. The V segment lost 6 bases and the J segment 3 bases; nucleotides outside the gene matches: 4. The CDR3 spans 15 residues. Germline values: CDR1 MRHNA, CDR2 SNTAGT.

CDR3 loop: CASSLGDTLTDTQYF. The CDR3 bases are TGTGCCAGCAGTTTAGGGGACACTCTCACAGATACGCAGTATTTT. The chain is built from TRBV2 and TRBJ2-3, with D tentatively TRBD1 (6 bases). This CDR3 region has 15 residues. The germline V gene has CDR1 SNHLY and CDR2 FYNNEI. V shed 5 bases and J shed 2 bases, with 14 bases lying between them.

This chain links TRBV9 with TRBJ2-5, with D tentatively TRBD2 (5 bases). There are 16 residues in the CDR3. V was pared by 0 bases and J by 5 bases, with 17 bases between. CDR1 is SGDLS and CDR2 is YYNGEE in the germline V gene. DNA of the CDR3: TGTGCCAGCAGCGTAGATAGGGCTGGTAGCGAGGAGACCCAGTACTTC. Its protein product is CASSVDRAGSEETQYF.

The J gene is TRBJ1-5, the V gene TRBV6-1; no firm D call. The germline V and J ends were trimmed by 8 bases and 0 bases, with 11 bases remaining between them. Germline V lookup: CDR1 MNHNS, CDR2 SASEGT. The CDR3 length is 14 residues. The CDR3 DNA is TGTGCCAGCCGTGGACCGACTAGCAATCAGCCCCAGCATTTT. Translating gives CASRGPTSNQPQHF.

This chain links TRBV2 with TRBJ1-3; D perhaps matches TRBD1 (5 bases). Germline CDR1 SNHLY, CDR2 FYNNEI. V was pared by 7 bases and J by 0 bases, with 13 bases between. This CDR3 is built from 15 residues. The CDR3 DNA is TGTGCCAGCACGCGGGGGACCGACTCTGGAAACACCATATATTTT. It translates to CASTRGTDSGNTIYF.

The chain has TRBV7-3 and TRBJ2-5, with D hard to call. Per the germline V gene, CDR1 is SGHTA and CDR2 is FQGTGA. V gave up 5 bases and J gave up 1 base, with 14 bases separating them. The CDR3 loop spans 15 amino acids. Here the CDR3 DNA reads TGTGCCAGCAGCCTGACCGGGTCGACCCAAGAGACCCAGTACTTC. It codes for CASSLTGSTQETQYF.

This chain connects TRBV19 to TRBJ2-2; weak D call: TRBD2 (5 bases). The CDR3 runs 14 residues. Trimming removed 6 bases at V and 3 bases at J, with 11 bases between. Looked up from germline, CDR1 is LNHDA and CDR2 is SQIVND (reference sequence). In DNA form, the CDR3 reads TGTGCCAGTAGAACAACTAGTGACACCGGGGAGCTGTTTTTT. Protein: CASRTTSDTGELFF.